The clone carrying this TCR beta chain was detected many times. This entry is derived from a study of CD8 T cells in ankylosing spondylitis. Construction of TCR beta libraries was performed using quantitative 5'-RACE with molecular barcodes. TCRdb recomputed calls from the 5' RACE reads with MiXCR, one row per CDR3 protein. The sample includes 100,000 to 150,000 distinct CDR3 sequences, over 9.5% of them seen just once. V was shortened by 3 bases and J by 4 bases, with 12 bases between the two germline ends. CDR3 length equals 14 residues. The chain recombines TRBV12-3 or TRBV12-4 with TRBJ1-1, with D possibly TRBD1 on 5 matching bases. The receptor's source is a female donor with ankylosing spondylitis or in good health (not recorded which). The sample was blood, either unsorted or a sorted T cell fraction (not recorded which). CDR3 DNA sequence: TGTGCCAGCAGTTTTGCTGGGGGTAGCACTGAAGCTTTCTTT. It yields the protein CASSFAGGSTEAFF.